The 11 T cell receptor beta chains below were found in one sample sequenced in a study of glioma-infiltrating T cells. Using RNA template, CDR3s of TCR alpha and beta were amplified with iRepertoire arm-PCR. TCRdb called the multiplex PCR reads again in MiXCR, with one record for every CDR3 protein. The repertoire holds about 400,000 distinct CDR3 sequences, more than 35% seen once, with around 12% in the top ten. The sample taken for sequencing was glioma tissue, nonneoplastic brain tissue, or PBMCs (not recorded which). The receptors derive from a human donor with low-grade glioma or glioblastoma, undergoing nonglioma brain surgery, or in good health (not recorded which).

This clonotype was picked up one time. The V and J genes are TRBV5-1 and TRBJ2-1, with TRBD2 matching 10 bases. J was trimmed by 7 bases and V by 1 base; bases with no gene match: 8. Germline CDR1 is SGHRS and CDR2 is YFSETQ. The CDR3 totals 16 residues. CDR3 nucleotides: TGCGCCAGCAGCTTGTCAGCGGGAGGGCCAAAGAATGAGCAGTTCTTC. It is translated as CASSLSAGGPKNEQFF.

On this clonotype: One junction end disagrees with the germline gene, perhaps due to a read error. The chain's CDR3 is CASSQDELSYNSLLHF. For the CDR3, the DNA is TGCGCCAGCAGCCAAGATGAGCTGAGCTATAATTCACTCCTCCACTTT. The genes are TRBV4-3 and TRBJ1-6; D is undetermined. Germline lookup yields CDR1 LGHNA and CDR2 YSLEER. This CDR3 contains 16 residues.

The gene calls are TRBV5-1 and TRBJ1-3; no firm D call. V lost 0 bases, J lost 3 bases, and 13 bases lay in between. The germline gives CDR1 SGHRS, CDR2 YFSETQ. The CDR3 is 16 residues long. CDR3 in amino acids: CASSLVMADFGNTIYF. The CDR3 DNA is TGCGCCAGCAGCTTGGTAATGGCAGATTTTGGAAACACCATATATTTT.

This clonotype has ten or more counts. The chain links TRBV7-2 to TRBJ2-5, with a tentative D call TRBD1 (5 bases). The germline CDR1 and CDR2 sequences are SGHTA and FQGNSA. CDR3 length equals 14 residues. The V end lost 2 bases, the J end lost 2 bases, and 9 bases lay between the germline ends. The CDR3 bases are TGTGCCAGCAGCTTAACCGCAGGGCAAGAGACCCAGTACTTC. Translating it yields CASSLTAGQETQYF.

The rearrangement uses TRBV7-2 and TRBJ1-5, with D possibly TRBD1 on 5 matching bases. This CDR3 is built from 12 residues. With 8 bases removed from V and 3 bases from J, the gap between germline ends came to 8 bases. Germline values: CDR1 SGHTA, CDR2 FQGNSA. The CDR3 nucleotides are TGTGCCAGCCCCAGGGACAATCAGCCCCAGCATTTT. Encoded protein: CASPRDNQPQHF.

The chain uses TRBV11-2 and TRBJ2-1, with 8 positions matching TRBD2. After removal of 5 bases from V and 3 bases from J, the junction contained 6 bases not matched to a gene. The CDR3 covers 15 residues. Germline lookup yields CDR1 SGHAT and CDR2 FQNNGV. DNA of the CDR3: TGTGCCAGCAGCACCGGACTAGCTTACTACAATGAGCAGTTCTTC. Translated, it gives CASSTGLAYYNEQFF.

This clonotype was counted ten times or more. V and J are TRBV6-4 and TRBJ2-1; 8 bases fit TRBD2. CDR3 length: 15 amino acids. The ends lost 4 bases at V and 9 bases at J; junction bases unmatched: 11. Germline loops: CDR1 MRHNA, CDR2 SNTAGT. The chain's CDR3 is CASSVGAGGQGEQFF. In nucleotides, the CDR3 is TGTGCCAGCAGTGTAGGGGCGGGAGGTCAGGGTGAGCAGTTCTTC.

A few counts support this clonotype. The chain carries TRBV27 and TRBJ2-1; D possibly corresponds to TRBD1 (5 bases). The V and J ends lost 4 bases and 8 bases respectively, with 18 bases between them. The CDR3 contains 15 residues. CDR1 is MNHEY and CDR2 is SMNVEV in the germline V gene (reference sequence). The CDR3 spells CASSSRVLPSDEQFF. For the CDR3, the DNA is TGTGCCAGCAGTTCCAGGGTTTTGCCCAGCGATGAGCAGTTCTTC.

The chain combines TRBV2 with TRBJ1-3; no reliable D call. The CDR3 spans 14 residues. Trimming cost V 9 bases and J 0 bases, with 12 bases left between them. From germline, CDR1 is SNHLY and CDR2 FYNNEI. CDR3 DNA: TGTGCCAGTACTACCGGTATCTCTGGAAACACCATATATTTT. Amino acids: CASTTGISGNTIYF.

Of note for this clonotype: With a much larger clone just one base away, this may be a read error. The genes are TRBV28 and TRBJ2-3, with 10 bases aligning to TRBD1. V trimming: 6 bases; J trimming: 1 base; junction bases outside the gene matches: 10. Germline CDR1 reads MDHEN; CDR2 reads SYDVKM. The CDR3 extends over 17 amino acids. CDR3 sequence (DNA): TGTGCCAGCAGCCTAGTTCCGGGGACAGGGGGCACAGATACGCAGTATTTT. Translating gives CASSLVPGTGGTDTQYF.

About this clonotype itself: A much larger clone is a single base away; this may be a read error. The rearrangement links TRBV20-1 to TRBJ1-5; D is ambiguous. Germline values: CDR1 DFQATT, CDR2 SNEGSKA (reference sequence). The germline V and J ends were trimmed by 5 bases and 12 bases, with 17 bases remaining between them. The CDR3 spans 12 residues. DNA for the CDR3: TGCAGTGCTCCGCTAGAGGGAGAGCTCCAGCATTTT. Amino acids: CSAPLEGELQHF.